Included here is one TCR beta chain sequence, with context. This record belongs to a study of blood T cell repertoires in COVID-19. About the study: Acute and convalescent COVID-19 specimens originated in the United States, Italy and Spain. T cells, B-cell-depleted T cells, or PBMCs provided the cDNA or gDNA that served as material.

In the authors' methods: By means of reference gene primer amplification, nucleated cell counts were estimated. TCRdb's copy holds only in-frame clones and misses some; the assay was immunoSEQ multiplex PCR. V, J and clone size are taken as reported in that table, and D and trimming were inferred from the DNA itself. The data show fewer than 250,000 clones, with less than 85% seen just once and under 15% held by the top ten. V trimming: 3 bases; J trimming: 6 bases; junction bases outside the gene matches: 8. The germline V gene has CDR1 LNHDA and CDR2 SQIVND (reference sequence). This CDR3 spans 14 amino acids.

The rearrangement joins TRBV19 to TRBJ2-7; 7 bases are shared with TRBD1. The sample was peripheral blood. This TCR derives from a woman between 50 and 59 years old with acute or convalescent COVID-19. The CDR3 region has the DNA TGTGCCAGTAGTATGGTACAGGGGTTGAGCGAGCAGTACTTC. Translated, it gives CASSMVQGLSEQYF.